This entry concerns a single T cell receptor (beta chain). Germline lookup yields CDR1 MNHNY and CDR2 SVGAGI (reference sequence). V was pared by 5 bases and J by 2 bases, with 9 bases of the junction left unmatched. The CDR3 loop spans 15 amino acids. Sequencing was performed with immunoSEQ multiplex PCR; in TCRdb, only in-frame clones are kept and a portion is missing. The top ten clones hold approximately 5.8% of a sample with 57,000 or so clones, 90% of them seen once. The entry originates in a study of T cell changes during pregnancy in multiple sclerosis. This clonotype originated in a female donor in good health, enrolled as a control in a pregnancy study. The chain couples TRBV6-6 to TRBJ2-7, with 7 bases that match TRBD1. Sequences were derived from peripheral blood, sampled in the third trimester of pregnancy. The CDR3 is CASSHLAQGAYEQYF. The CDR3 DNA reads as TGTGCCAGCAGTCACCTCGCCCAGGGGGCCTACGAGCAGTACTTC.